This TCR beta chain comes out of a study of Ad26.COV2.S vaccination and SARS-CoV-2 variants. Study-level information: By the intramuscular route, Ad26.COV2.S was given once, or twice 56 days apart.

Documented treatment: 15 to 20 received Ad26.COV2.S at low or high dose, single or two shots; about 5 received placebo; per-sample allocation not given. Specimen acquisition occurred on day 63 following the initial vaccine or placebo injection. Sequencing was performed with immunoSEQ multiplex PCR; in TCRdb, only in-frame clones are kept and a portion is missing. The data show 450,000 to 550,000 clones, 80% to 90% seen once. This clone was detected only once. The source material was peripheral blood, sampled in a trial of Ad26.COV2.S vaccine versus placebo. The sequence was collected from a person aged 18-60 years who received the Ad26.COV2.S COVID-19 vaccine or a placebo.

CDR3 DNA sequence: TGTGCCAGCAGCCAAGCCGTAGGGACAGCTATCTACGAGCAGTACTTC. Protein: CASSQAVGTAIYEQYF. This sequence joins TRBV3-1 (or the pseudogene TRBV3-2) and TRBJ2-7; 7 positions match TRBD1. Trimming at V came to 1 base and at J to 3 bases, leaving 9 bases not matched to a gene. The CDR3 runs 16 residues. Per germline, CDR1 LGHDT and CDR2 YNNKEL (reference sequence).